This TCR beta chain was sequenced during a study of blood T cell repertoires in COVID-19. In the study overall: Italy, Spain and the United States were the sources of the convalescent and acute COVID-19 samples. Sample material is recorded as cDNA or gDNA derived from T cells, B-cell-depleted T cells, or PBMCs.

Source study methods: Reference gene primer amplification yielded estimated nucleated cell counts. Data came from immunoSEQ multiplex PCR; TCRdb stores just in-frame clones and leaves some out. The DNA gave D and trimming, while V, J and clone size come from that table. Of 65,000 to 75,000 clones listed, approximately 80% were seen once; the top ten hold about 14%. Germline V gene sequence: CDR1 KGHSH, CDR2 LQKENI. The CDR3 runs 18 residues. The V and J ends lost 5 bases and 4 bases, in that order; junction bases with no gene match: 12. This chain connects TRBV18 to TRBJ2-5; TRBD2 matches at 14 bases. The sample was peripheral blood. The TCR sequence derives from a human donor in a cohort sampled during active COVID-19. The CDR3 sequence: CASSASPGLAGAGETQYF. The CDR3 bases are TGTGCCAGCTCAGCTTCCCCGGGACTAGCGGGAGCAGGAGAGACCCAGTACTTC.